A selection of T cell receptor beta chains follows, all from one sample in a study of blood T cells in healthy people across ages. TCRdb independently ran MiXCR on the 5' RACE reads; one entry per CDR3 protein. The table includes about 1,400,000 distinct CDR3 sequences, roughly 40% detected once. Sequencing was done on a sample of blood. The receptors shown here come from a woman aged 18-29 years in good health. Both conserved end residues are part of each CDR3. Fields, in order: J gene, clone size, V gene, D gene, CDR3 DNA, CDR3 protein. A D gene is named only where the DNA matches it firmly. Clone size is not always given. Where it is, it says once, few, many or a class for expanded clones.

j_gene: TRBJ2-3; abundance: .; v_gene: TRBV10-1; d_gene: TRBD2; CDR3nt: TGCGCCAGCTCCGATCAGCGGGGGGCGGGCACAGATACGCAGTATTTT; CDR3aa: CASSDQRGAGTDTQYF
j_gene: TRBJ2-5; abundance: .; v_gene: TRBV5-1; d_gene: .; CDR3nt: TGCGCCAGCAGCTTGGTTGTGGGGGATGAGCAGTACTTC; CDR3aa: CASSLVVGDEQYF
j_gene: TRBJ1-4; abundance: .; v_gene: TRBV7-9; d_gene: .; CDR3nt: TGTGCCAGCAGCCCCACGGGGGCGTCTAATGAAAAACTGTTTTTT; CDR3aa: CASSPTGASNEKLFF
j_gene: TRBJ2-5; abundance: .; v_gene: TRBV20-1; d_gene: .; CDR3nt: TGCAGTGCTCTCGGGGTCGAGACCCAGTACTTC; CDR3aa: CSALGVETQYF
j_gene: TRBJ2-5; abundance: .; v_gene: TRBV7-2; d_gene: .; CDR3nt: TGTGCCAGCAGCTCCTCCTTAGGGGGGGACGGGGCACAAGAGACCCAGTACTTC; CDR3aa: CASSSSLGGDGAQETQYF
j_gene: TRBJ1-1; abundance: .; v_gene: TRBV6-5; d_gene: .; CDR3nt: TGTGCCAGCAGTTACTCGATGGGTGAAGTAGGGGAAGCTTTCTTT; CDR3aa: CASSYSMGEVGEAFF
j_gene: TRBJ2-1; abundance: .; v_gene: TRBV5-6; d_gene: .; CDR3nt: TGTGCCAGCAGCCTGACCAGGAGGGCCGGGGATGAGCAGTTCTTC; CDR3aa: CASSLTRRAGDEQFF
j_gene: TRBJ2-7; abundance: few; v_gene: TRBV2; d_gene: TRBD2; CDR3nt: TGTGCCAGCAGTGATTGGTCTAGCGGGGCCCCGTACTTC; CDR3aa: CASSDWSSGAPYF
j_gene: TRBJ2-5; abundance: .; v_gene: TRBV7-7; d_gene: TRBD2; CDR3nt: TGTGCTAGCAGCGCCCTGACTAGCGGGGGCGGAGAGACCCAGTACTTC; CDR3aa: CASSALTSGGGETQYF
j_gene: TRBJ2-5; abundance: .; v_gene: TRBV6-2/TRBV6-3; d_gene: .; CDR3nt: TGTGCCAGCAGGGTGTTAGAGGACAATGAGCAGTACTTC; CDR3aa: CASRVLEDNEQYF
j_gene: TRBJ2-7; abundance: .; v_gene: TRBV29-1; d_gene: .; CDR3nt: TGCAGCGTTGGAGGAAGGGGCCCGACCTACGAGCAGTACTTC; CDR3aa: CSVGGRGPTYEQYF
j_gene: TRBJ1-6; abundance: .; v_gene: TRBV6-5; d_gene: TRBD1; CDR3nt: TGTGCCAGCTCCCCGGACAGGGCAAGTTCACCCCTCCACTTT; CDR3aa: CASSPDRASSPLHF
j_gene: TRBJ2-3; abundance: .; v_gene: TRBV3-1; d_gene: .; CDR3nt: TGTGCCAGCAGCCAACCTCAGCAGGCCACAGATACGCAGTATTTT; CDR3aa: CASSQPQQATDTQYF
j_gene: TRBJ2-7; abundance: .; v_gene: TRBV4-1; d_gene: TRBD2; CDR3nt: TGCGCCAGCAGCCAAGACTCTTTAGGGAGCGGGACCTTCTCCTACGAGCAGTACTTC; CDR3aa: CASSQDSLGSGTFSYEQYF
j_gene: TRBJ1-1; abundance: few; v_gene: TRBV20-1; d_gene: TRBD1; CDR3nt: TGCAGCGGGACAGCGAACACTGAAGCTTTCTTT; CDR3aa: CSGTANTEAFF
j_gene: TRBJ1-4; abundance: few; v_gene: TRBV7-9; d_gene: .; CDR3nt: TGTGCCAGCAGCTCAGACCCTAATGAAAAACTGTTTTTT; CDR3aa: CASSSDPNEKLFF
j_gene: TRBJ2-5; abundance: .; v_gene: TRBV20-1; d_gene: .; CDR3nt: TGCAGTGCTCCTATACTGGGGGGCCAAGAGACCCAGTACTTC; CDR3aa: CSAPILGGQETQYF
j_gene: TRBJ2-7; abundance: .; v_gene: TRBV6-1; d_gene: TRBD2; CDR3nt: TGTGCCAGCAGTCTTAGCGGGAGGGCAACCTACGAGCAGTACTTC; CDR3aa: CASSLSGRATYEQYF
j_gene: TRBJ2-7; abundance: .; v_gene: TRBV9; d_gene: TRBD2; CDR3nt: TGTGCCAGCAGCGTAGTAACTAGCGGGGCCCCAAACTTCTACGAGCAGTACTTC; CDR3aa: CASSVVTSGAPNFYEQYF
j_gene: TRBJ1-1; abundance: .; v_gene: TRBV7-3; d_gene: .; CDR3nt: TGTGCCAGCAGCTTAAAGGCGGGAATGAACACTGAAGCTTTCTTT; CDR3aa: CASSLKAGMNTEAFF
j_gene: TRBJ2-7; abundance: .; v_gene: TRBV27; d_gene: .; CDR3nt: TGTGCCAGCAGTTTTGGACCAACCTCCTACGAGCAGTACTTC; CDR3aa: CASSFGPTSYEQYF
j_gene: TRBJ2-5; abundance: .; v_gene: TRBV25-1; d_gene: TRBD2; CDR3nt: TGTGCCAGTGGCGCCGCGGGGGGAAATGAGCAGTACTTC; CDR3aa: CASGAAGGNEQYF
j_gene: TRBJ2-1; abundance: .; v_gene: TRBV20-1; d_gene: .; CDR3nt: TGCAGTGGACGCCAGAGCTCCTACAATGAGCAGTTCTTC; CDR3aa: CSGRQSSYNEQFF
j_gene: TRBJ2-1; abundance: .; v_gene: TRBV21-1; d_gene: .; CDR3nt: TGTGCCAGCAGCAAAGCGGTGGGGACAGGGGGCAAGATCAATGAGCAGTTCTTC; CDR3aa: CASSKAVGTGGKINEQFF
j_gene: TRBJ2-3; abundance: few; v_gene: TRBV4-1; d_gene: .; CDR3nt: TGCGCCAGCAGATCCGGTGTAGGGGTAATCACAGATACGCAGTATTTT; CDR3aa: CASRSGVGVITDTQYF
j_gene: TRBJ2-1; abundance: many; v_gene: TRBV5-1; d_gene: .; CDR3nt: TGTGCCAGCAGCTTAGGGACTGACTCCTACAATGAGCAGTTCTTC; CDR3aa: CASSLGTDSYNEQFF
j_gene: TRBJ2-7; abundance: .; v_gene: TRBV20-1; d_gene: TRBD2; CDR3nt: TGCAGTGCTAGGATCCCTTGGGGGGGCGAGCAGTACTTC; CDR3aa: CSARIPWGGEQYF
j_gene: TRBJ2-4; abundance: few; v_gene: TRBV12-3/TRBV12-4; d_gene: .; CDR3nt: TGTGCCAGCAGTGGGACCGGGCTAGCCAAAAACATTCAGTACTTC; CDR3aa: CASSGTGLAKNIQYF
j_gene: TRBJ1-2; abundance: .; v_gene: TRBV5-1; d_gene: .; CDR3nt: TGCGCCAGCAGCTTGGAGGGCTGGGGTTATGGCTACACCTTC; CDR3aa: CASSLEGWGYGYTF
j_gene: TRBJ1-2; abundance: .; v_gene: TRBV14; d_gene: .; CDR3nt: TGTGCCAGCAGCCAAGGGGCCCAAGGTGCGGGCTATGGCTACACCTTC; CDR3aa: CASSQGAQGAGYGYTF
j_gene: TRBJ1-1; abundance: .; v_gene: TRBV7-2; d_gene: TRBD1; CDR3nt: TGTGCCAGCCAAAACCCCAGGGGGCGTCGGGCTGAAGCTTTCTTT; CDR3aa: CASQNPRGRRAEAFF
j_gene: TRBJ2-1; abundance: few; v_gene: TRBV20-1; d_gene: TRBD2; CDR3nt: TGCAGTGCTAGAGATCCTCTCGGGACTAGGATCCTCAATGAGCAGTTCTTC; CDR3aa: CSARDPLGTRILNEQFF
j_gene: TRBJ2-1; abundance: .; v_gene: TRBV20-1; d_gene: .; CDR3nt: TGCAGTGCAGGACCTAGCGATGAGCAGTTCTTC; CDR3aa: CSAGPSDEQFF
j_gene: TRBJ2-3; abundance: few; v_gene: TRBV6-1; d_gene: TRBD2; CDR3nt: TGTGCCAGCAGCGAGACTAGCGGACCAGATACGCAGTATTTT; CDR3aa: CASSETSGPDTQYF
j_gene: TRBJ2-3; abundance: .; v_gene: TRBV15; d_gene: .; CDR3nt: TGTGCCACCAGCAGAGCCCCCGACAGGCCGAGCACAGATACGCAGTATTTT; CDR3aa: CATSRAPDRPSTDTQYF
j_gene: TRBJ1-2; abundance: .; v_gene: TRBV27; d_gene: .; CDR3nt: TGTGCCAGCAGTCCGCGCCGAGACTATGGCTACACCTTC; CDR3aa: CASSPRRDYGYTF
j_gene: TRBJ2-3; abundance: few; v_gene: TRBV12-3/TRBV12-4; d_gene: TRBD1; CDR3nt: TGTGCCAGCAGTTCACTCGATGGACAGGGTGGAGATACGCAGTATTTT; CDR3aa: CASSSLDGQGGDTQYF
j_gene: TRBJ2-5; abundance: .; v_gene: TRBV29-1; d_gene: TRBD2; CDR3nt: TGCATCGGGGAGGGGAGCTGGGGGACCCAGTACTTC; CDR3aa: CIGEGSWGTQYF
j_gene: TRBJ2-5; abundance: .; v_gene: TRBV7-7; d_gene: .; CDR3nt: TGTGCCAGCAGCGCAACAGGGTTCGTGGAGACCCAGTACTTC; CDR3aa: CASSATGFVETQYF
j_gene: TRBJ2-7; abundance: .; v_gene: TRBV6-1; d_gene: .; CDR3nt: TGTGCCAGCAGACCACATCAGCCGGGACGGGACGAGCAGTACTTC; CDR3aa: CASRPHQPGRDEQYF
j_gene: TRBJ1-2; abundance: .; v_gene: TRBV27; d_gene: .; CDR3nt: TGTGCCAGCAGGTACAGTCAGAGTAACTATGGCTACACCTTC; CDR3aa: CASRYSQSNYGYTF
j_gene: TRBJ2-7; abundance: .; v_gene: TRBV2; d_gene: .; CDR3nt: TGTGCCAGCATGGTATCCTACAATGAGCAGTACTTC; CDR3aa: CASMVSYNEQYF
j_gene: TRBJ2-2; abundance: .; v_gene: TRBV12-3/TRBV12-4; d_gene: .; CDR3nt: TGTGCCAGCAGTTTAGTCAGGGTACCCGGGGAGCTGTTTTTT; CDR3aa: CASSLVRVPGELFF
j_gene: TRBJ1-5; abundance: .; v_gene: TRBV2; d_gene: .; CDR3nt: TGTGCCAGCATAATGGAGGGCAATCAGCCCCAGCATTTT; CDR3aa: CASIMEGNQPQHF
j_gene: TRBJ2-1; abundance: few; v_gene: TRBV18; d_gene: .; CDR3nt: TGTGCCAGCTCACCGATCCGGGACCTACCCCACAATGAGCAGTTCTTC; CDR3aa: CASSPIRDLPHNEQFF
j_gene: TRBJ2-7; abundance: .; v_gene: TRBV6-6; d_gene: .; CDR3nt: TGTGCCAGCAGTTACTCGTCCAGCGTACTATACGAGCAGTACTTC; CDR3aa: CASSYSSSVLYEQYF
j_gene: TRBJ2-1; abundance: few; v_gene: TRBV14; d_gene: .; CDR3nt: TGTGCCAGCAGCCGCAATAGGGCCACTACCTACAATGAGCAGTTCTTC; CDR3aa: CASSRNRATTYNEQFF